One and the same sample provided the 20 T cell receptor beta chains below, sequenced in a study of blood T cell repertoires in COVID-19. Assay used: immunoSEQ multiplex PCR; TCRdb lists only in-frame clones, some missing. The sample carries approximately 100,000 clones, more than 60% recorded once. The material sequenced was peripheral blood. These receptors originate from a man in his 70s with active or convalescent COVID-19.

The DNA of the CDR3 is TGTGCCAGCAGCGTAGGTCCGGGCGGGGAGCTGTTTTTT. Its protein is CASSVGPGGELFF. The chain joins TRBV9 to TRBJ2-2, with D hard to call. V was clipped by 0 bases and J by 7 bases, with 7 bases between them. The V gene's germline CDR1 is SGDLS and CDR2 YYNGEE. The CDR3 spans 13 residues.

The chain recombines TRBV11-2 with TRBJ1-5; D is ambiguous. CDR3 length: 13 residues. Germline V gene lookup returns CDR1 SGHAT and CDR2 FQNNGV. Trimming cost V 5 bases and J 4 bases, with 9 bases left between them. CDR3 residues: CASSQAQNQPQHF. In nucleotides, the CDR3 is TGTGCCAGCAGCCAGGCCCAAAATCAGCCCCAGCATTTT.

The genes are TRBV4-2 and TRBJ2-3, with D perhaps TRBD1 (5 bases). The V gene lost 0 bases and the J gene lost 2 bases, with 21 bases spanning the gap. Germline V gene data show CDR1 as LGHNA and CDR2 as YNFKEQ. The CDR3 consists of 19 residues. This CDR3 reads CASSQDIIRQGLYTDTQYF. For the CDR3, the DNA is TGTGCCAGCAGCCAAGATATAATTCGGCAGGGCCTATACACAGATACGCAGTATTTT.

The CDR3 loop is CASSRDDEKLFF. CDR3 DNA sequence: TGCGCCAGCTCCAGGGATGACGAAAAACTGTTTTTT. V is TRBV5-1 and J is TRBJ1-4, with D perhaps matching TRBD1 (5 bases). The V end lost 7 bases, the J end lost 8 bases, and 12 bases lay between the germline ends. Germline V gene data show CDR1 as SGHRS and CDR2 as YFSETQ. The CDR3 spans 12 residues. The full variable domain, rest sourced from reference TRBV5-1 and TRBJ1-4, is KAGVTQTPRYLIKTRGQQVTLSCSPISGHRSVSWYQQTPGQGLQFLFEYFSETQRNKGNFPGRFSGRQFSNSRSEMNVSTLELGDSALYLCASSRDDEKLFFGSGTQLSVL.

About this clone itself: In the same sample, other DNA sequences code for this CDR3. J is TRBJ2-3 and V is TRBV5-1; D is possibly TRBD2 (6 bases). The V gene lost 4 bases and the J gene lost 0 bases, with 12 bases spanning the gap. Germline lookup yields CDR1 SGHRS and CDR2 YFSETQ. CDR3 size: 15 residues. This CDR3 reads CASSPSGVSTDTQYF. DNA for the CDR3: TGCGCCAGCAGCCCGTCGGGGGTGAGCACAGATACGCAGTATTTT.

The V and J genes are TRBV5-8 and TRBJ1-1; D may be TRBD1 (5 bases). The CDR3 consists of 16 residues. Germline assignment: CDR1 SGHTS and CDR2 YDEGEE. V lost 0 bases, J lost 0 bases, and 12 bases lay in between. This CDR3 is CASSLAVRALNTEAFF. In nucleotides, the CDR3 is TGTGCCAGCAGCTTGGCGGTCAGGGCATTGAACACTGAAGCTTTCTTT.

V gene TRBV7-2 combines with J gene TRBJ2-5, with no clear D. Trimming took 0 bases from V and 3 from J, leaving 14 bases between them. Germline V lookup: CDR1 SGHTA, CDR2 FQGNSA. The CDR3 consists of 16 residues. Here the CDR3 DNA reads TGTGCCAGCAGCTTAGCTAGCTTGGCCCTTAAAGAGACCCAGTACTTC. This gives the protein CASSLASLALKETQYF.

The J gene is TRBJ2-2, the V gene TRBV9; 10 bases line up with TRBD2. Germline V gene sequence: CDR1 SGDLS, CDR2 YYNGEE. The CDR3 is made up of 14 amino acids. J was trimmed by 3 bases and V by 8 bases; bases with no gene match: 4. The CDR3 here is CASAGTSDTGELFF. CDR3 coding DNA: TGTGCCAGTGCCGGGACTAGCGACACCGGGGAGCTGTTTTTT.

The chain employs TRBV5-1 and TRBJ1-1, with 8 bases that match TRBD1. The CDR3 runs to 15 residues. With V trimmed by 0 bases and J by 4 bases, 5 bases remained unmatched. CDR1 SGHRS and CDR2 YFSETQ come from the germline V gene. CDR3 loop: CASSLGPGGVTEAFF. For the CDR3, the DNA is TGCGCCAGCAGCTTGGGTCCAGGGGGCGTCACTGAAGCTTTCTTT.

The chain employs TRBV10-3 and TRBJ2-3; tentative D call: TRBD1 (7 bases). This CDR3 spans 15 amino acids. Germline CDR1 is ENHRY and CDR2 is SYGVKD. The V gene lost 4 bases and the J gene lost 2 bases, with 13 bases spanning the gap. The DNA for the CDR3 is TGTGCCATCAGTGGGGGGGACAGCCCCACAGATACGCAGTATTTT. It codes for CAISGGDSPTDTQYF.

CDR3 residues: CASSNQGATDTQYF. In DNA form, the CDR3 reads TGTGCCAGCAGTAACCAGGGGGCAACGGATACGCAGTATTTT. This chain connects TRBV6-5 to TRBJ2-3, with 8 bases identical to TRBD1. Germline V gives CDR1 MNHEY, CDR2 SVGAGI. This CDR3 has 14 amino acids. V was pared by 5 bases and J by 6 bases, with 7 bases of the junction left unmatched.

The chain couples TRBV7-9 to TRBJ1-1; 7 bases match TRBD1. V was clipped by 5 bases and J by 5 bases; unmatched bases: 8. CDR3 length: 14 residues. Germline CDR1 SEHNR, CDR2 FQNEAQ (reference sequence). CDR3 nucleotide sequence: TGTGCCAGCAGCGCTCAGGGGGGAAGGACTGAAGCTTTCTTT. Amino acids: CASSAQGGRTEAFF.

This chain uses TRBV5-6 with TRBJ1-2; 8 bases are a match to TRBD1. The V gene's germline CDR1 is SGHDT and CDR2 YYEEEE. V gave up 0 bases and J gave up 4 bases; unmatched junction bases: 5. This CDR3 region has 15 residues. CDR3 DNA: TGTGCCAGCAGCTTGGGGACAGGGATTATCTATGGCTACACCTTC. Encoded protein: CASSLGTGIIYGYTF.

The chain employs TRBV9 and TRBJ2-3; 14 nucleotides agree with TRBD2. CDR3 length equals 17 residues. The J segment lost 2 bases and the V segment lost 4 bases, leaving 6 bases of the junction unmatched. CDR1 is SGDLS, CDR2 YYNGEE, per germline. CDR3 in amino acids: CASSLGLAGGSTDTQYF. CDR3 coding DNA: TGTGCCAGCAGCCTCGGACTAGCGGGAGGTTCCACAGATACGCAGTATTTT.

This sequence joins TRBV7-3 and TRBJ1-2; D gene unclear. Germline CDR1 SGHTA, CDR2 FQGTGA. V shed 6 bases and J shed 5 bases, with 16 bases lying between them. The CDR3 consists of 14 residues. The CDR3 coding sequence is TGTGCCAGCAGTCCGTCCCCCGAGCGGTATGGCTACACCTTC. The encoded protein is CASSPSPERYGYTF.

This clone was observed a handful of times. The V and J genes are TRBV6-5 and TRBJ2-1, with D possibly being TRBD1 (5 bases). V dropped 6 bases and J dropped 6 bases, with 15 bases sitting between them. CDR1 and CDR2 (germline): MNHEY, SVGAGI. This CDR3 region has 14 residues. The CDR3 protein is CASSDLWGGNEQFF. Written as DNA, the CDR3 is TGTGCCAGCAGCGATCTCTGGGGCGGCAATGAGCAGTTCTTC.

This rearrangement joins TRBV9 to TRBJ2-5; 9 bases are shared with TRBD2. V lost 3 bases, J lost 0 bases, and 6 bases stayed unmatched. This CDR3 spans 16 amino acids. Per germline, CDR1 SGDLS and CDR2 YYNGEE. The CDR3 DNA follows: TGTGCCAGCAGCGATAGCGGGGGCGCATACCAAGAGACCCAGTACTTC. This encodes CASSDSGGAYQETQYF.

This chain joins TRBV7-6 and TRBJ1-4, with 12 bases matching TRBD1. The germline gives CDR1 SGHVS, CDR2 FNYEAQ. V gave up 2 bases and J gave up 8 bases; unmatched junction bases: 9. The CDR3 is made up of 17 amino acids. CDR3 DNA sequence: TGTGCCAGCAGCTTACCCGGGACAGGGGGCTCTATAGAAAAACTGTTTTTT. This translates into CASSLPGTGGSIEKLFF.

In this sample, this clone turned up a few times. The rearrangement links TRBV11-2 to TRBJ1-6; a weak D match, TRBD1 (5 bases). Trimming took off 2 bases at V and 8 bases at J, with 7 bases between the two ends. This CDR3 has 13 residues. Germline V gene data show CDR1 as SGHAT and CDR2 as FQNNGV. The CDR3 region is CASSLRDYSPLHF. DNA of the CDR3: TGTGCCAGCAGCTTAAGGGACTATTCACCCCTCCACTTT.

As regards this clone: The junction shows a germline mismatch at one end, possibly a read error. The J gene is TRBJ2-7, the V gene TRBV10-3; D is unresolved. The CDR3 extends over 14 amino acids. Germline CDR1 and CDR2: ENHRY and SYGVKD. For the CDR3, the DNA is TGTGCCATCAGTCAGTCGGCAGGCCCCTACGAGCAGTACTTC. It is translated as CAISQSAGPYEQYF.